Following are 8 T cell receptor beta chains from one sample sequenced in a study of shared T cell receptors in the human thymus. Method: immunoSEQ multiplex PCR; TCRdb's copy keeps in-frame clones and lacks some. The sample includes hundreds of thousands of clones, 85% to 90% of them seen just once. These sequences were also reported in another study, on human thymus T cells.

Sequenced material: thymocytes. Receptors were obtained from a boy in the first two years of life with a congenital heart defect.

This chain joins TRBV7-9 and TRBJ1-3; perhaps TRBD1 as D (6 bases). CDR3 size: 15 residues. From germline, CDR1 is SEHNR and CDR2 FQNEAQ (reference sequence). The germline V and J ends were trimmed by 5 bases and 1 base, with 12 bases remaining between them. The CDR3 sequence: CASSPLTGSGNTIYF. Here the CDR3 DNA reads TGTGCCAGCAGCCCCCTAACAGGGTCTGGAAACACCATATATTTT.

V gene TRBV6-5 combines with J gene TRBJ2-5, with a tentative D call TRBD2 (5 bases). Germline-derived CDR1 and CDR2 are MNHEY and SVGAGI. This CDR3 spans 13 amino acids. V was clipped by 6 bases and J by 5 bases, with 13 bases between them. CDR3 sequence (DNA): TGTGCCAGCAGACCCCGACCGGGGGAGACCCAGTACTTC. Its protein is CASRPRPGETQYF.

V is TRBV7-2 and J is TRBJ2-7; TRBD2 is a possible D gene (7 bases). Germline-derived CDR1 and CDR2 are SGHTA and FQGNSA. The CDR3 runs 16 residues. The ends were cut back, 5 bases at V and 3 bases at J, with 20 bases in the middle. The CDR3 loop reads CASSPGGQGFLYEQYF. In DNA, the CDR3 is TGTGCCAGCAGCCCGGGGGGCCAAGGGTTCCTCTACGAGCAGTACTTC. The full variable domain, with the rest looked up from reference TRBV7-2 and TRBJ2-7, is GAGVSQSPSNKVTEKGKDVELRCDPISGHTALYWYRQSLGQGLEFLIYFQGNSAPDKSGLPSDRFSAERTGGSVSTLTIQRTQQEDSAVYLCASSPGGQGFLYEQYFGPGTRLTVT.

The rearrangement uses TRBV14 and TRBJ2-4, with D possibly matching TRBD2 (6 bases). CDR1 is SGHDN, CDR2 FVKESK, per germline. This CDR3 region has 15 residues. V was clipped by 4 bases and J by 9 bases, with 19 bases between them. The CDR3 loop is CASSPRWRGRTIQYF. The CDR3 DNA is TGTGCCAGCAGCCCAAGGTGGCGGGGCCGGACCATTCAGTACTTC.

The chain carries TRBV4-3 and TRBJ2-7; D may be TRBD2 (6 bases). V was cut by 0 bases and J by 2 bases, with 17 bases left in between. Germline CDR1 is LGHNA and CDR2 is YSLEER. The CDR3 is made up of 17 amino acids. CDR3 loop: CASSQEGQAGLTYEQYF. CDR3 nucleotides: TGCGCCAGCAGCCAAGAAGGGCAAGCGGGCCTAACCTACGAGCAGTACTTC.

V and J are TRBV7-2 and TRBJ1-5; D unclear. V was pared by 1 base and J by 8 bases, with 18 bases between. Germline V CDR1 and CDR2: SGHTA, FQGNSA. This CDR3 is built from 16 residues. CDR3 nucleotide sequence: TGTGCCAGCAGCTTAGAAGGCAGGCGCTACCCGGAGCCCCAGCATTTT. Its protein product is CASSLEGRRYPEPQHF. Full variable domain (rest looked up from reference TRBV7-2 and TRBJ1-5): GAGVSQSPSNKVTEKGKDVELRCDPISGHTALYWYRQSLGQGLEFLIYFQGNSAPDKSGLPSDRFSAERTGGSVSTLTIQRTQQEDSAVYLCASSLEGRRYPEPQHFGDGTRLSIL.

The J gene is TRBJ2-5, the V gene TRBV27; the D gene is possibly TRBD1 (5 bases). The J call may not be correct, given that the DNA end is closer to TRBJ2-7. The CDR3 runs 14 residues. The germline V gene encodes CDR1 MNHEY and CDR2 SMNVEV (reference sequence). CDR3 protein: CASSSQGSLYEQYF. CDR3 DNA sequence: TGTGCCAGCAGTTCGCAGGGCTCCCTCTACGAGCAGTACTTC.

The chain combines TRBV29-1 with TRBJ2-2; D might be TRBD2 (6 bases). Germline loops: CDR1 SQVTM, CDR2 ANQGSEA. V lost 3 bases and J 0 bases, leaving 8 bases between the germline ends. This CDR3 is built from 14 residues. CDR3 sequence: CSVEVAANTGELFF. CDR3 DNA sequence: TGCAGCGTTGAGGTAGCGGCGAACACCGGGGAGCTGTTTTTT.